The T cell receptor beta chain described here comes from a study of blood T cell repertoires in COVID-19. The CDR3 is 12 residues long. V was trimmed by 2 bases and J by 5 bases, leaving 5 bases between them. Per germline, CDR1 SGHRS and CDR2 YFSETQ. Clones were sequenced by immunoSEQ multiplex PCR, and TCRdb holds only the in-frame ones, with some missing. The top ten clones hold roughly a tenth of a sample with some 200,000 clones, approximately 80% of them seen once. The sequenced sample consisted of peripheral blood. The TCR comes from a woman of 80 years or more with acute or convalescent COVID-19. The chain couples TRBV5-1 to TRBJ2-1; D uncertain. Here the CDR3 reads CASSFPDNEQFF. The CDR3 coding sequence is TGCGCCAGCAGCTTCCCCGACAATGAGCAGTTCTTC.